A selection of T cell receptor beta chains follows, all from one sample in a study of beta chain features in type 1 diabetes. Sequenced by immunoSEQ multiplex PCR; TCRdb stores in-frame clones only, minus some. The sample carries around 710,000 clones, roughly an eighth recorded once. Sequences were obtained from naive CD4+ T cells from blood. Receptors were obtained from a man aged 30-40 years with type 1 diabetes. CDR3s include the opening cysteine and the closing phenylalanine or tryptophan. Each record gives: V gene, J gene, clone size, D gene, CDR3 DNA, CDR3 protein. The D gene is left open where the match is weak. Rows may omit the clone size; those that give it use once, few, many or a size class.

V gene: TRBV2; J gene: TRBJ1-1; clone size: -; D gene: TRBD1; CDR3 DNA: TGTGCCAGCAGTTTGGCAGGGGGCAACACTGAAGCTTTCTTT; CDR3 protein: CASSLAGGNTEAFF
V gene: TRBV28; J gene: TRBJ2-5; clone size: few; D gene: TRBD1; CDR3 DNA: TGTGCCAGCAGTACAGGGGGCCGGGAGACCCAGTACTTC; CDR3 protein: CASSTGGRETQYF
V gene: TRBV11-2; J gene: TRBJ2-3; clone size: few; D gene: -; CDR3 DNA: TGTGCCAGCAGCTTCCGGCCCGGGACAACAGATACGCAGTATTTT; CDR3 protein: CASSFRPGTTDTQYF
V gene: TRBV29-1; J gene: TRBJ2-3; clone size: -; D gene: -; CDR3 DNA: TGCAGCGTTGCACTCGGGGATACGCAGTATTTT; CDR3 protein: CSVALGDTQYF
V gene: TRBV11-3; J gene: TRBJ2-1; clone size: -; D gene: -; CDR3 DNA: TGTGCCAGCAGCTTAGACAATGAGCAGTTCTTC; CDR3 protein: CASSLDNEQFF
V gene: TRBV7-9; J gene: TRBJ2-7; clone size: few; D gene: TRBD1; CDR3 DNA: TGTGCCAGCAGCTTCCGGGACAGGGAAGAGCAGTACTTC; CDR3 protein: CASSFRDREEQYF
V gene: TRBV4-3; J gene: TRBJ1-4; clone size: few; D gene: TRBD1; CDR3 DNA: TGCGCCAGCAGCCAAAAGGGGACAGGGGATAATGAAAAACTGTTTTTT; CDR3 protein: CASSQKGTGDNEKLFF
V gene: TRBV27; J gene: TRBJ2-7; clone size: few; D gene: TRBD1; CDR3 DNA: TGTGCCAGCAGTTTTCGACAGGGGTTGTACGAGCAGTACTTC; CDR3 protein: CASSFRQGLYEQYF
V gene: TRBV23-1; J gene: TRBJ1-1; clone size: few; D gene: -; CDR3 DNA: TGCGCCAGCAGTCACAAGGACTCATACACTGAAGCTTTCTTT; CDR3 protein: CASSHKDSYTEAFF
V gene: TRBV4-3; J gene: TRBJ1-6; clone size: -; D gene: -; CDR3 DNA: TGCGCCAGCAGCCAAGAAAAGGATTCACCCCTCCACTTT; CDR3 protein: CASSQEKDSPLHF
V gene: TRBV29-1; J gene: TRBJ2-7; clone size: once; D gene: TRBD1; CDR3 DNA: TGCAGCGTTAGATCAAAGGGGGACAGGAGCTCCTACGAGCAGTACTTC; CDR3 protein: CSVRSKGDRSSYEQYF
V gene: TRBV5-4; J gene: TRBJ2-3; clone size: -; D gene: TRBD2; CDR3 DNA: TGTGCCAGCAGCCCCGGGACTAGCGGGGAGACAGATACGCAGTATTTT; CDR3 protein: CASSPGTSGETDTQYF
V gene: TRBV7-2; J gene: TRBJ2-7; clone size: few; D gene: TRBD1; CDR3 DNA: TGTGCCAGCAGCCAAGGACAGGGGTCCGAGCAGTACTTC; CDR3 protein: CASSQGQGSEQYF
V gene: TRBV9; J gene: TRBJ1-2; clone size: few; D gene: -; CDR3 DNA: TGTGCCAGCAGCGTAGGCGGGGGCAACTATGGCTACACCTTC; CDR3 protein: CASSVGGGNYGYTF
V gene: TRBV10-3; J gene: TRBJ1-4; clone size: -; D gene: -; CDR3 DNA: TGTGCCATCAGTGAGTCGTCCCATGCAACTAATGAAAAACTGTTTTTT; CDR3 protein: CAISESSHATNEKLFF
V gene: TRBV5-4; J gene: TRBJ1-4; clone size: few; D gene: TRBD1; CDR3 DNA: TGTGCCAGCAGCTTAACGTTGAACAGGGGGCAAGAAAAACTGTTTTTT; CDR3 protein: CASSLTLNRGQEKLFF
V gene: TRBV10-1; J gene: TRBJ2-4; clone size: few; D gene: -; CDR3 DNA: TGCGCCAGCAGTGAGCGGGGCAGCAAAAACATTCAGTACTTC; CDR3 protein: CASSERGSKNIQYF
V gene: TRBV7-2; J gene: TRBJ1-3; clone size: few; D gene: -; CDR3 DNA: TGTGCCAGCAGCTTAACCGACCTCTCTGGAAACACCATATATTTT; CDR3 protein: CASSLTDLSGNTIYF
V gene: TRBV7-2; J gene: TRBJ1-6; clone size: -; D gene: -; CDR3 DNA: TGTGCCAGCAGCCTAAGACAGGACGGGGGCTCACCCCTCCACTTT; CDR3 protein: CASSLRQDGGSPLHF
V gene: TRBV7-9; J gene: TRBJ2-7; clone size: -; D gene: -; CDR3 DNA: TGTGCCAGCAGCTTAATCTCCTACGAGCAGTACTTC; CDR3 protein: CASSLISYEQYF
V gene: TRBV5-4; J gene: TRBJ2-7; clone size: -; D gene: TRBD2; CDR3 DNA: TGTGCCAGCAGCTCTCGGACTAGCGGGGCCCCCTACGAGCAGTACTTC; CDR3 protein: CASSSRTSGAPYEQYF
V gene: TRBV29-1; J gene: TRBJ1-1; clone size: -; D gene: -; CDR3 DNA: TGCAGCGTATCGGGTGGGGGAACTGAAGCTTTCTTT; CDR3 protein: CSVSGGGTEAFF
V gene: TRBV25-1; J gene: TRBJ1-4; clone size: -; D gene: -; CDR3 DNA: TGTGCCAGCAGTGAAACCCTCTTGGGAGAAAAACTGTTTTTT; CDR3 protein: CASSETLLGEKLFF
V gene: TRBV9; J gene: TRBJ2-3; clone size: few; D gene: -; CDR3 DNA: TGTGCCAGCAGTGGTAGCGGTAGCACAGATACGCAGTATTTT; CDR3 protein: CASSGSGSTDTQYF
V gene: TRBV11-1; J gene: TRBJ2-1; clone size: few; D gene: TRBD2; CDR3 DNA: TGTGCCAGCAGCTTCGGACTAGCGGGGGGGAATGAGCAGTTCTTC; CDR3 protein: CASSFGLAGGNEQFF
V gene: TRBV27; J gene: TRBJ1-4; clone size: few; D gene: TRBD1; CDR3 DNA: TGTGCCAGCACCCGGACAGGGGGTATTGTGACTAATGAAAAACTGTTTTTT; CDR3 protein: CASTRTGGIVTNEKLFF
V gene: TRBV6-1; J gene: TRBJ2-1; clone size: -; D gene: TRBD1; CDR3 DNA: TGTGCCAGCCGCGCGACCTGGACAGGGTACAATGAGCAGTTCTTC; CDR3 protein: CASRATWTGYNEQFF
V gene: TRBV30; J gene: TRBJ2-7; clone size: few; D gene: -; CDR3 DNA: TGTGCCTGGAGTGTAGGACCTGTCGAGCAGTACTTC; CDR3 protein: CAWSVGPVEQYF
V gene: TRBV7-2; J gene: TRBJ2-3; clone size: few; D gene: -; CDR3 DNA: TGTGCCAGCAGCTTCGGGCCCCTGGTCACAGATACGCAGTATTTT; CDR3 protein: CASSFGPLVTDTQYF
V gene: TRBV25-1; J gene: TRBJ1-5; clone size: few; D gene: -; CDR3 DNA: TGTGCCAGCAGTAAACAGGGAATAGGGCAGCCCCAGCATTTT; CDR3 protein: CASSKQGIGQPQHF
V gene: TRBV2; J gene: TRBJ2-2; clone size: -; D gene: -; CDR3 DNA: TGTGCCAGCAGCCGTACGGGGGCGGACACCGGGGAGCTGTTTTTT; CDR3 protein: CASSRTGADTGELFF
V gene: TRBV7-2; J gene: TRBJ2-1; clone size: few; D gene: -; CDR3 DNA: TGTGCCAGCAGCTCCGTCGGGGTCTACAATGAGCAGTTCTTC; CDR3 protein: CASSSVGVYNEQFF
V gene: TRBV4-3; J gene: TRBJ1-2; clone size: -; D gene: TRBD1; CDR3 DNA: TGCGCCAGCAGCCAAGATTACGACAGGGGGCGAAGTGGCTACACCTTC; CDR3 protein: CASSQDYDRGRSGYTF
V gene: TRBV7-9; J gene: TRBJ1-5; clone size: -; D gene: TRBD1; CDR3 DNA: TGTGCCAGCAGCTCGACAGGGAAGGGTCAGCCCCAGCATTTT; CDR3 protein: CASSSTGKGQPQHF
V gene: TRBV7-2; J gene: TRBJ1-2; clone size: few; D gene: -; CDR3 DNA: TGTGCCAGCAGCTCAAACCAGGCTGGCTACACCTTC; CDR3 protein: CASSSNQAGYTF
V gene: TRBV5-6; J gene: TRBJ1-2; clone size: -; D gene: -; CDR3 DNA: TGTGCCAGCAGCCAGACACAGGTTCCCTATGGCTACACCTTC; CDR3 protein: CASSQTQVPYGYTF
V gene: TRBV7-2; J gene: TRBJ1-3; clone size: few; D gene: -; CDR3 DNA: TGTGCCAGCAGCTTGGCGGCAGGTCAGCACACCATATATTTT; CDR3 protein: CASSLAAGQHTIYF
V gene: TRBV7-8; J gene: TRBJ1-2; clone size: -; D gene: TRBD1; CDR3 DNA: TGTGCCAGCAGCTTAGGACAGGGAGGCTATGGCTACACCTTC; CDR3 protein: CASSLGQGGYGYTF
V gene: TRBV4-2; J gene: TRBJ1-6; clone size: -; D gene: TRBD1; CDR3 DNA: TGTGCCAGCAGCCAAGTACCGGGACAGTATTCACCCCTCCACTTT; CDR3 protein: CASSQVPGQYSPLHF
V gene: TRBV13; J gene: TRBJ2-3; clone size: few; D gene: -; CDR3 DNA: TGTGCCAGCAGCTTATATGTCACAGATACGCAGTATTTT; CDR3 protein: CASSLYVTDTQYF
V gene: TRBV30; J gene: TRBJ1-4; clone size: -; D gene: TRBD1; CDR3 DNA: TGTGCCTGGGGCGACAGGGGCCAGGGTGAAAAACTGTTTTTT; CDR3 protein: CAWGDRGQGEKLFF
V gene: TRBV10-2; J gene: TRBJ2-6; clone size: -; D gene: TRBD1; CDR3 DNA: TGCGCCAGCAGTATCGGACAGGGAGTAGGTGGGGCCAACGTCCTGACTTTC; CDR3 protein: CASSIGQGVGGANVLTF
V gene: TRBV11-2; J gene: TRBJ2-7; clone size: -; D gene: -; CDR3 DNA: TGTGCCAGCAGCCCGGGCTACGAGCAGTACTTC; CDR3 protein: CASSPGYEQYF